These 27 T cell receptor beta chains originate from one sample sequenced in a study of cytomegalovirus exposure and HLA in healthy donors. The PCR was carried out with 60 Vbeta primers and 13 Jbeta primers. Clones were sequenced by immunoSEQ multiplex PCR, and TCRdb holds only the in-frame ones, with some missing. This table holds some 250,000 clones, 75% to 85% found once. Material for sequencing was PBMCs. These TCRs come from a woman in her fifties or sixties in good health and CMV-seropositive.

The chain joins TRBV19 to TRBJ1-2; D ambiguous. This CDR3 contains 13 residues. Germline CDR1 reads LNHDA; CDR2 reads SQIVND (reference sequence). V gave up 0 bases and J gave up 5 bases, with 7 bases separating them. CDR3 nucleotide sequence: TGTGCCAGTAGTATAGATCGTCGGTATGGCTACACCTTC. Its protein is CASSIDRRYGYTF. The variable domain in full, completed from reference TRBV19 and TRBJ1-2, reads DGGITQSPKYLFRKEGQNVTLSCEQNLNHDAMYWYRQDPGQGLRLIYYSQIVNDFQKGDIAEGYSVSREKKESFPLTVTSAQKNPTAFYLCASSIDRRYGYTFGSGTRLTVV.

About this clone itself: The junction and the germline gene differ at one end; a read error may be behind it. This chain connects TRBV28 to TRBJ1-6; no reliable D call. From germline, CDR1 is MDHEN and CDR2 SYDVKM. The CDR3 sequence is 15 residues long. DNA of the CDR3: TGTGCCAGCAGTTTAGCCCCCATGGGCCATTCCCCCCTCCACTTT. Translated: CASSLAPMGHSPLHF.

In DNA, the CDR3 is TGCAGCGTAGCCGGACTAGCGGGACTCTACGAGCAGTACTTC. This encodes CSVAGLAGLYEQYF. V and J are TRBV29-1 and TRBJ2-7; TRBD2 matches 12 bases. Germline loops: CDR1 SQVTM, CDR2 ANQGSEA. With V trimmed by 6 bases and J by 3 bases, 6 bases remained unmatched. CDR3 length: 14 amino acids.

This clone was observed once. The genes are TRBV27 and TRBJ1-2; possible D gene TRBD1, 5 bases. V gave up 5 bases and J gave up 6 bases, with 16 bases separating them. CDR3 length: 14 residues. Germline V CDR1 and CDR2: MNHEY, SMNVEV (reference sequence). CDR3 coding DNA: TGTGCCAGCAGTCCGGGGGGTGGAAGGAATGGCTACACCTTC. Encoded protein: CASSPGGGRNGYTF.

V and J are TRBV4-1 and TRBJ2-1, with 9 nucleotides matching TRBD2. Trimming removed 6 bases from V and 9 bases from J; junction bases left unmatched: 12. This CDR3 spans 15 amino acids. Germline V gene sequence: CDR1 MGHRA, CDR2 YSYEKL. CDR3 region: CASRFAGGPQSEQFF. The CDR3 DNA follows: TGCGCCAGCAGATTTGCGGGAGGGCCTCAGAGTGAGCAGTTCTTC.

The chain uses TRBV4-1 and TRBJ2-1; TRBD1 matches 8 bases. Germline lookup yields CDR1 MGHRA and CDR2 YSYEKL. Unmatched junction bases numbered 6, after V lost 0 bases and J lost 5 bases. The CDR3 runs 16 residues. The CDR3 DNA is TGCGCCAGCAGCCAAGATCCGAGACAGGGGAACAATGAGCAGTTCTTC. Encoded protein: CASSQDPRQGNNEQFF.

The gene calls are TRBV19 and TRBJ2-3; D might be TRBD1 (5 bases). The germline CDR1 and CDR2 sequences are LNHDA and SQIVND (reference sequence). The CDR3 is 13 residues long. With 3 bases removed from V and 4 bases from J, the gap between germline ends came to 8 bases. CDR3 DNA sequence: TGTGCCAGTAGTATTCGCAGGGCAGATACGCAGTATTTT. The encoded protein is CASSIRRADTQYF.

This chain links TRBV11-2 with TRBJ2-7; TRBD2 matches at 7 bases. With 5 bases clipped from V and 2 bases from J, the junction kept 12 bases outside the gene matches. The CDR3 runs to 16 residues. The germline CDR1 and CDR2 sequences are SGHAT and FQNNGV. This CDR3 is CASSPGGLFSPYEQYF. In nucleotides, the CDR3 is TGTGCCAGCAGCCCGGGGGGACTTTTCTCGCCCTACGAGCAGTACTTC.

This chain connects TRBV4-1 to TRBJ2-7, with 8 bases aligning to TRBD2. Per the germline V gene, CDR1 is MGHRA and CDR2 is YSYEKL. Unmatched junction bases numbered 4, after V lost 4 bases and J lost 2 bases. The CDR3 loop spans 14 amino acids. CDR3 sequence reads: CASSLTSGAYEQYF. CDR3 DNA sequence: TGCGCCAGCAGCCTAACTAGCGGCGCCTACGAGCAGTACTTC.

In DNA form, the CDR3 reads TGTGCCAGCAGCCCGACTAGGGGCTCGAGTGAGCAGTTCTTC. Amino acid sequence: CASSPTRGSSEQFF. The chain is built from TRBV11-3 and TRBJ2-1, with D perhaps TRBD2 (6 bases). The germline V gene has CDR1 SGHNT and CDR2 YENEEA. Trimming cost V 5 bases and J 9 bases, with 17 bases left between them. This CDR3 is 14 amino acids long.

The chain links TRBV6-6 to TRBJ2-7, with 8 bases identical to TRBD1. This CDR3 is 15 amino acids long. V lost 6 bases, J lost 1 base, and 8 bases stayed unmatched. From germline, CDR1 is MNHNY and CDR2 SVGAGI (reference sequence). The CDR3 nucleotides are TGTGCCAGCAGCCCACAGGGGGTAGTATCCTACGAGCAGTACTTC. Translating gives CASSPQGVVSYEQYF.

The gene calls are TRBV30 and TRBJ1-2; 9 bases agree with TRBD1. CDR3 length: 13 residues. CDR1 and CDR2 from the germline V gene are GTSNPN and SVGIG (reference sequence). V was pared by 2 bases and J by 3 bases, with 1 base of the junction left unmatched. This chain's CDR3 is CAWSNRGHYGYTF. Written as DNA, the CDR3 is TGTGCCTGGAGTAACAGGGGGCACTATGGCTACACCTTC.

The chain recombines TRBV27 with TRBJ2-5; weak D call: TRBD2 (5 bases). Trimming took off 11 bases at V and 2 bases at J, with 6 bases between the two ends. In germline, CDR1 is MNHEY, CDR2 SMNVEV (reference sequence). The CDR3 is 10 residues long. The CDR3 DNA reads TGTGCCCGGGATCAAGAGACCCAGTACTTC. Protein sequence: CARDQETQYF.

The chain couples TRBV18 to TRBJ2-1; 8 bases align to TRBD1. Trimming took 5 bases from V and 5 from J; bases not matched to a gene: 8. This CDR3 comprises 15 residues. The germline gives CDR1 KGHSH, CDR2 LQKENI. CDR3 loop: CASSTYRDRHNEQFF. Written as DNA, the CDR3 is TGTGCCAGCTCAACGTACCGGGACAGGCACAATGAGCAGTTCTTC.

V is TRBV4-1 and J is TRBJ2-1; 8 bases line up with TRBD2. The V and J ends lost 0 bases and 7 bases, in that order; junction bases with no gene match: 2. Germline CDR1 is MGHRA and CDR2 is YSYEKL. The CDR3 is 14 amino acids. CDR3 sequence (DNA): TGCGCCAGCAGCCAAGACGGGACTAGGAATGAGCAGTTCTTC. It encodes CASSQDGTRNEQFF.

The CDR3 is CASSPLGQGADTQYF. The CDR3 DNA follows: TGCGCCAGCAGCCCATTGGGACAGGGGGCAGATACGCAGTATTTT. The rearrangement joins TRBV5-1 to TRBJ2-3; 11 bases agree with TRBD1. CDR1 is SGHRS and CDR2 is YFSETQ in the germline V gene. J was trimmed by 4 bases and V by 4 bases; bases with no gene match: 5. This CDR3 contains 15 residues.

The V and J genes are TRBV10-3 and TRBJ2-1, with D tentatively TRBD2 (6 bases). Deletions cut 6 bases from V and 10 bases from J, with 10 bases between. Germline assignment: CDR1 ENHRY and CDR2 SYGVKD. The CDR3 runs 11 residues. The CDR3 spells CAISSGDEQFF. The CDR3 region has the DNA TGTGCCATCAGCTCGGGAGACGAGCAGTTCTTC.

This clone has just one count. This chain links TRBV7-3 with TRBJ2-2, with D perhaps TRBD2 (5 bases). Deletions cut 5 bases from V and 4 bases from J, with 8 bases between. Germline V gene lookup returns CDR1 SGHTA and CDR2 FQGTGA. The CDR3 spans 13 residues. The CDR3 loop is CASSQGLTGELFF. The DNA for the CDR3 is TGTGCCAGCAGCCAAGGACTCACCGGGGAGCTGTTTTTT. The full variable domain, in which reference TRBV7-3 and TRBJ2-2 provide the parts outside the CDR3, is GAGVSQTPSNKVTEKGKYVELRCDPISGHTALYWYRQSLGQGPEFLIYFQGTGAADDSGLPNDRFFAVRPEGSVSTLKIQRTERGDSAVYLCASSQGLTGELFFGEGSRLTVL.

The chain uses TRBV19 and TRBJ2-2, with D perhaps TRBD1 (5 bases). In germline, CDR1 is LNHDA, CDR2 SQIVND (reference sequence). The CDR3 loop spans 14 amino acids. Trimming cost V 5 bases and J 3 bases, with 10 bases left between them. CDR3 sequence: CASSQDSYTGELFF. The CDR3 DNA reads TGTGCCAGTAGTCAAGACAGCTACACCGGGGAGCTGTTTTTT.

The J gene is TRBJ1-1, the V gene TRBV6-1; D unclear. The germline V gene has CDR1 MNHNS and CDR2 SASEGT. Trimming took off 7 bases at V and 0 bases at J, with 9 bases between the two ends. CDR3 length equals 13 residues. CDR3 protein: CASMEAMNTEAFF. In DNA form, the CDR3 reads TGTGCCAGCATGGAGGCCATGAACACTGAAGCTTTCTTT.

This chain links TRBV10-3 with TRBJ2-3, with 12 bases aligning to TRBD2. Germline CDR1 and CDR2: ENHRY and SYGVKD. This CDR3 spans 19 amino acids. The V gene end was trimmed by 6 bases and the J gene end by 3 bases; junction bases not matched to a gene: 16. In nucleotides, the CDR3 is TGTGCCATCAGGGGGGCCCCCAGACTAGCGGGAGAGGGGACAGATACGCAGTATTTT. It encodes CAIRGAPRLAGEGTDTQYF.

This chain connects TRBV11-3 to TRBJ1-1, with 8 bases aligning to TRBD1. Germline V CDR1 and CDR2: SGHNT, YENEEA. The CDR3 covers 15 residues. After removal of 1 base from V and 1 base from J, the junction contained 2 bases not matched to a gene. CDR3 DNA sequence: TGTGCCAGCAGCTTAGGCGGGACAGGGAACACTGAAGCTTTCTTT. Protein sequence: CASSLGGTGNTEAFF.

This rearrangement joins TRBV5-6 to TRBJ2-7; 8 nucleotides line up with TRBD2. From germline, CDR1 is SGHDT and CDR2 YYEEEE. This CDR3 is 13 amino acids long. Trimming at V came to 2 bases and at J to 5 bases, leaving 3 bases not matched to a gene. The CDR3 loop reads CASSFGTRDEQYF. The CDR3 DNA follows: TGTGCCAGCAGCTTCGGGACTAGAGACGAGCAGTACTTC. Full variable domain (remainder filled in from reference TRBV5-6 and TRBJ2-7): DAGVTQSPTHLIKTRGQQVTLRCSPKSGHDTVSWYQQALGQGPQFIFQYYEEEERQRGNFPDRFSGHQFPNYSSELNVNALLLGDSALYLCASSFGTRDEQYFGPGTRLTVT.

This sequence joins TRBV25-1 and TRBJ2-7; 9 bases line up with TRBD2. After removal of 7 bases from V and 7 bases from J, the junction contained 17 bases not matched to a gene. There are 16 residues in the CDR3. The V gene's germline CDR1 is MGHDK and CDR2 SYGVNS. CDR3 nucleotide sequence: TGTGCCAGCACTCCAAAAGCGGGCGGGAGGGCCGGGGAGCAGTACTTC. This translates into CASTPKAGGRAGEQYF.

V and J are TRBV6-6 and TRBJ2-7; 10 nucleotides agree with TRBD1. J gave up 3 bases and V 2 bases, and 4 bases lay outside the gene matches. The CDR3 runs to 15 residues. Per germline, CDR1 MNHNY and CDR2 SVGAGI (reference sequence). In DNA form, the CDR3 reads TGTGCCAGCAGTTACGAAGGGACAGGGGACTACGAGCAGTACTTC. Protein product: CASSYEGTGDYEQYF.

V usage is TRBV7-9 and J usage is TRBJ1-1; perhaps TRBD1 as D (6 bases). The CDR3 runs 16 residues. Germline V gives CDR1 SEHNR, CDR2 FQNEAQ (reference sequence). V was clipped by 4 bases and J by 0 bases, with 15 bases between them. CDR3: CASSSVEAGVNTEAFF. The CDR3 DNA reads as TGTGCCAGCAGCTCAGTAGAGGCAGGGGTGAACACTGAAGCTTTCTTT.

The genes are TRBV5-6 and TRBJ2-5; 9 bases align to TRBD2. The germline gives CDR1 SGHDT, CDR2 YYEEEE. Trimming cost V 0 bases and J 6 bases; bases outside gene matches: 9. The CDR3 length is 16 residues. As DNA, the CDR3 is TGTGCCAGCAGCTTGGATGGTAGCGGGAGAGGGAAGACCCAGTACTTC. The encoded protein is CASSLDGSGRGKTQYF.